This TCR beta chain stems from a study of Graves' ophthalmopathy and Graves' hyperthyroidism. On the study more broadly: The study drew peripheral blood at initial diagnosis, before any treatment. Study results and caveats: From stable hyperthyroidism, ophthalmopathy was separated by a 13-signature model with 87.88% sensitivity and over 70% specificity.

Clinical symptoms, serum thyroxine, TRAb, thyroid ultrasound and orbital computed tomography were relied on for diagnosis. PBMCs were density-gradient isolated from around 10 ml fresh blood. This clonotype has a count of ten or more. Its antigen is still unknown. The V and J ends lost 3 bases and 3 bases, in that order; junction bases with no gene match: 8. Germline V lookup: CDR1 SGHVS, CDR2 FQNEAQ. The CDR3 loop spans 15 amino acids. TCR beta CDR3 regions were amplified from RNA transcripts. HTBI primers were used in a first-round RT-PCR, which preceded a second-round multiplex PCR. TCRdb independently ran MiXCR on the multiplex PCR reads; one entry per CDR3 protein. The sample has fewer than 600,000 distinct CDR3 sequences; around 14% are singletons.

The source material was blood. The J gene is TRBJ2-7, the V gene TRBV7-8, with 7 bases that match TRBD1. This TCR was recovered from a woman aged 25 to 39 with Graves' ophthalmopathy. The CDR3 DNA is TGTGCCAGCAGCTTGTCCGGGACAGCCCACTACGAGCAGTACTTC. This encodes CASSLSGTAHYEQYF.